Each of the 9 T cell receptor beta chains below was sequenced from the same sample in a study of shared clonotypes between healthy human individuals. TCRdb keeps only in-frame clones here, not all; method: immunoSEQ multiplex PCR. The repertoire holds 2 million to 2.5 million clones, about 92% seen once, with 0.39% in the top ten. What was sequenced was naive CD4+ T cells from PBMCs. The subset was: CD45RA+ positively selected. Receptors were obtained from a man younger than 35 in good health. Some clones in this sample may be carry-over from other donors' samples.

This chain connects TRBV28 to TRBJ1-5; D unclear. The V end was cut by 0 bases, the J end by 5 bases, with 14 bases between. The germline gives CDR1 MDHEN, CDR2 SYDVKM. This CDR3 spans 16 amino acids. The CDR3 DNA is TGTGCCAGCAGTTTATGGCGGGGAACCCTATATCAGCCCCAGCATTTT. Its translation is CASSLWRGTLYQPQHF.

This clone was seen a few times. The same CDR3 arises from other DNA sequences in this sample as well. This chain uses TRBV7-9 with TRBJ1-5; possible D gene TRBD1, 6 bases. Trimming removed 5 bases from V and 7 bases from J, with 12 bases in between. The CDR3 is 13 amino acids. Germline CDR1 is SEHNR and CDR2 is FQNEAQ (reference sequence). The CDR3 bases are TGTGCCAGCAGCCGTACAGGGAACCAGCCCCAGCATTTT. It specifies CASSRTGNQPQHF.

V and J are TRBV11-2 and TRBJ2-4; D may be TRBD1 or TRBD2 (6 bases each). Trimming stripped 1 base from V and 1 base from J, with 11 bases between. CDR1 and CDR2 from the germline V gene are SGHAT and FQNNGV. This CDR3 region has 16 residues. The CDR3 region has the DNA TGTGCCAGCAGCTTAGCGGGGGCTGGGGCCAAAAACATTCAGTACTTC. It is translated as CASSLAGAGAKNIQYF.

CDR3 DNA: TGTGCCAGCAGAAGATCCGGGACAGGGAGAAACACTGAAGCTTTCTTT. It codes for CASRRSGTGRNTEAFF. J is TRBJ1-1 and V is TRBV28, with TRBD1 matching over 9 bases. The J segment lost 2 bases and the V segment lost 6 bases, leaving 10 bases of the junction unmatched. This CDR3 is 16 amino acids long. Germline values: CDR1 MDHEN, CDR2 SYDVKM.

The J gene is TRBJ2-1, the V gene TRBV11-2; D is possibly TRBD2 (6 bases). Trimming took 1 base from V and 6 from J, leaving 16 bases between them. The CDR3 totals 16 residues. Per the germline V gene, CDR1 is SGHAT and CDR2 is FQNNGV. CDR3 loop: CASSLVFWGRSNEQFF. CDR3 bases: TGTGCCAGCAGCTTAGTATTCTGGGGGAGGTCCAATGAGCAGTTCTTC.

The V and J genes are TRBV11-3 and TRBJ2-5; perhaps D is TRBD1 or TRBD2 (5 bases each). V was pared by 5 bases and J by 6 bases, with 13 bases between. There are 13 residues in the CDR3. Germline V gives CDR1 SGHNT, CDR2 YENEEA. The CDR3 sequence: CASSPGTRQTQYF. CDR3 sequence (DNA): TGTGCCAGCAGCCCGGGGACGAGGCAGACCCAGTACTTC. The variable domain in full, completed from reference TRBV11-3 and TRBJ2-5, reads EAGVVQSPRYKIIEKKQPVAFWCNPISGHNTLYWYLQNLGQGPELLIRYENEEAVDDSQLPKDRFSAERLKGVDSTLKIQPAELGDSAVYLCASSPGTRQTQYFGPGTRLLVL.

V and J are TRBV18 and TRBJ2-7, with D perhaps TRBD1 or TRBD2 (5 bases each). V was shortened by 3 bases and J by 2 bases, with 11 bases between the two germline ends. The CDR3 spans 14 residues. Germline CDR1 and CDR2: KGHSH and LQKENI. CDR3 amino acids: CASSPGTFTYEQYF. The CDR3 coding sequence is TGTGCCAGCTCACCCGGGACGTTTACCTACGAGCAGTACTTC.

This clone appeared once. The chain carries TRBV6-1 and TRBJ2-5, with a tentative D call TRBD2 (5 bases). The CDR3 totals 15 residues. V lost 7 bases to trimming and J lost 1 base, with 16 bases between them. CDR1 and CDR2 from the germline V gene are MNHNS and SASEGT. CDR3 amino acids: CASNLNGISQETQYF. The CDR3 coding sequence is TGTGCCAGCAACCTAAACGGGATATCCCAAGAGACCCAGTACTTC.

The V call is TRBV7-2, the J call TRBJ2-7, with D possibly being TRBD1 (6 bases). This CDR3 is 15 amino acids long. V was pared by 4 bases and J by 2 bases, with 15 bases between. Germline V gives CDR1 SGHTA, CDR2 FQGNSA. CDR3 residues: CASSSRRTETYEQYF. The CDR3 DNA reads TGTGCCAGCAGCTCCCGCCGGACAGAGACCTACGAGCAGTACTTC.